These 5 T cell receptor beta chains were all obtained from the same sample, sequenced in a study of technical replicates of blood from a few donors. TCRdb's table, derived via immunoSEQ multiplex PCR, lists solely in-frame clones and lacks some. Counted here are about 70,000 clones, around 97% occurring once; the ten biggest clones make up 0.21%. The sample consisted of T cells isolated from PBMCs. The receptors shown here come from a human donor in good health.

The chain carries TRBV4-1 and TRBJ2-7; TRBD1 matches 11 bases. CDR1 and CDR2 from the germline V gene are MGHRA and YSYEKL. CDR3 length equals 15 residues. V dropped 3 bases and J dropped 12; count of bases not matched to a gene: 13. In nucleotides, the CDR3 is TGCGCCAGCAGCCAGATTGGACAGGGGGCGACCCGACCGTACTTC. Its protein is CASSQIGQGATRPYF.

The V call is TRBV10-2, the J call TRBJ2-3, with D perhaps TRBD2 (6 bases). Germline lookup yields CDR1 WSHSY and CDR2 SAAADI. CDR3 length equals 13 residues. V was shortened by 8 bases and J by 2 bases, with 11 bases between the two germline ends. The CDR3 DNA reads TGCGCCAGCCGGGGGATACTCACAGATACGCAGTATTTT. The encoded protein is CASRGILTDTQYF.

The V and J genes are TRBV6-5 and TRBJ1-1, with 8 bases identical to TRBD1. The CDR3 totals 14 residues. CDR1 is MNHEY and CDR2 is SVGAGI in the germline V gene. V shed 7 bases and J 4 bases; nucleotides not matched to a gene: 8. CDR3 in amino acids: CASNDRGPSTEAFF. The CDR3 DNA reads as TGTGCCAGCAATGACAGGGGACCGAGCACTGAAGCTTTCTTT.

The CDR3 sequence is CASSIESVNDGHRTYEQYF. CDR3 DNA sequence: TGTGCCAGTAGTATCGAATCTGTAAACGACGGACACCGAACCTACGAGCAGTACTTC. V gene TRBV19 combines with J gene TRBJ2-7; D is perhaps TRBD1 (5 bases). V dropped 3 bases and J dropped 2 bases, with 26 bases sitting between them. CDR1 LNHDA and CDR2 SQIVND come from the germline V gene (reference sequence). The CDR3 is 19 residues long.

For this clone: This same CDR3 is encoded by further DNA sequences in the sample. The rearrangement uses TRBV5-1 and TRBJ2-3; the D is unclear. Deletions cut 0 bases from V and 6 bases from J, with 5 bases between. The CDR3 extends over 12 amino acids. Germline-derived CDR1 and CDR2 are SGHRS and YFSETQ. In DNA form, the CDR3 reads TGCGCCAGCAGCTTGGCGGTGGATACGCAGTATTTT. This gives the protein CASSLAVDTQYF.